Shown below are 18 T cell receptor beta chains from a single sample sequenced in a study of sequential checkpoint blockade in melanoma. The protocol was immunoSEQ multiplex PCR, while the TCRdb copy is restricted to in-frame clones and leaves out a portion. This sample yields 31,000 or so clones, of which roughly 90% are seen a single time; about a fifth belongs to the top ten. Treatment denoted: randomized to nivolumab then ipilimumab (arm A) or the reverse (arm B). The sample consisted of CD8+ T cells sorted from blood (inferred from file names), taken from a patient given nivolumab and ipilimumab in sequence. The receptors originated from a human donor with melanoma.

The CDR3 region is CAISGGTAQVAGLFSTDTQYF. The DNA for the CDR3 is TGTGCCATCAGTGGGGGGACGGCCCAGGTAGCGGGACTTTTTAGCACAGATACGCAGTATTTT. The V and J genes are TRBV10-3 and TRBJ2-3, with 8 bases lining up with TRBD2. The CDR3 consists of 21 residues. Germline V gene sequence: CDR1 ENHRY, CDR2 SYGVKD. V shed 4 bases, J shed 0 bases, and the junction held 21 bases outside the gene matches.

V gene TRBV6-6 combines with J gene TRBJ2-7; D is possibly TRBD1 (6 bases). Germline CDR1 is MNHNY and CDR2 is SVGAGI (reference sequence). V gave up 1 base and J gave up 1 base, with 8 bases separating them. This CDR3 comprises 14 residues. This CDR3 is CASSYFGQSYEQYF. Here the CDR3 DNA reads TGTGCCAGCAGTTACTTCGGACAGTCCTACGAGCAGTACTTC.

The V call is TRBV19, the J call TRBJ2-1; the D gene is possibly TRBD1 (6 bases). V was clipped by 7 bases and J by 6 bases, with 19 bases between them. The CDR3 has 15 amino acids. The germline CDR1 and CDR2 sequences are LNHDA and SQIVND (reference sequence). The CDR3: CASTSHRDSGNEQFF. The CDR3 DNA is TGTGCCAGTACCTCCCACAGGGATTCGGGCAATGAGCAGTTCTTC.

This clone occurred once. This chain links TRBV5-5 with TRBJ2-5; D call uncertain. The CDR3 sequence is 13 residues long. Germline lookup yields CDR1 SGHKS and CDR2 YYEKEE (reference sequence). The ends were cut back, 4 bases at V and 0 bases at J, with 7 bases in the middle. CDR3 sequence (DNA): TGTGCCAGCAGCCCAGGATACCAAGAGACCCAGTACTTC. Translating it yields CASSPGYQETQYF.

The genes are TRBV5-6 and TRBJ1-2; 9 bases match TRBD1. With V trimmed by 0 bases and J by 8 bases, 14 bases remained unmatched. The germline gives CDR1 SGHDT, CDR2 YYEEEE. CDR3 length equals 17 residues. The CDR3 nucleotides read TGTGCCAGCAGCTTGGGTCCGGACAGGGGAGATGTTAGAGGCTACACCTTC. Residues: CASSLGPDRGDVRGYTF.

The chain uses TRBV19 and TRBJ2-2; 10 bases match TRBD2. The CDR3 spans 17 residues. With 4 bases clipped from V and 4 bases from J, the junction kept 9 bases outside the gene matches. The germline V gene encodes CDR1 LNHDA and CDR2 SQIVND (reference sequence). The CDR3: CASSTPRTSGVTGELFF. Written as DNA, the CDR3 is TGTGCCAGTAGTACTCCCAGGACTAGCGGTGTCACCGGGGAGCTGTTTTTT.

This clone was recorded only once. The CDR3 sequence: CASSYSTGGGYTF. The CDR3 region has the DNA TGTGCCAGCAGTTACTCGACGGGGGGGGGCTACACCTTC. The rearrangement joins TRBV6-5 to TRBJ1-2; perhaps TRBD1 as D (5 bases). V was cut by 0 bases and J by 8 bases, with 10 bases left in between. Germline V gene lookup returns CDR1 MNHEY and CDR2 SVGAGI. The CDR3 spans 13 residues.

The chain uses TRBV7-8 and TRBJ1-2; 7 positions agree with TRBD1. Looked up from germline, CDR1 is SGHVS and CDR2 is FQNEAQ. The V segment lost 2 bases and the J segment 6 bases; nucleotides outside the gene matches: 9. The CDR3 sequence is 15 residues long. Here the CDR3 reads CASSLYSDRVNGYTF. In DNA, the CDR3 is TGTGCCAGCAGCTTATATAGCGACAGGGTGAATGGCTACACCTTC.

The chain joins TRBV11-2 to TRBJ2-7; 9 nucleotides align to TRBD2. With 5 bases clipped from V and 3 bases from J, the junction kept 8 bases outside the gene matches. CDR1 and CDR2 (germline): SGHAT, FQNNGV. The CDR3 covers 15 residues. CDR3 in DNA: TGTGCCAGCAGCGCCCAGGTAGCGGGAGTCTACGAGCAGTACTTC. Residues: CASSAQVAGVYEQYF.

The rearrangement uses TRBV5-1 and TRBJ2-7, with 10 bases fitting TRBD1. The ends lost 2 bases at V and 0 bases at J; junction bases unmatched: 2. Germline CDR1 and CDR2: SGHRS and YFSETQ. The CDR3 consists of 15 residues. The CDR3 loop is CASSFRDRGSYEQYF. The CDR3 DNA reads TGCGCCAGCAGCTTCCGGGACAGGGGCTCCTACGAGCAGTACTTC.

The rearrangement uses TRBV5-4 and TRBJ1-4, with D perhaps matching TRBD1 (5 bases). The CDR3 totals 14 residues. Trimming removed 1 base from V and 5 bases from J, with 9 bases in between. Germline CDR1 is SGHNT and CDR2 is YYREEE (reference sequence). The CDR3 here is CASSLRQKNEKLFF. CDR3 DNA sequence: TGTGCCAGCAGCTTGAGACAGAAGAATGAAAAACTGTTTTTT.

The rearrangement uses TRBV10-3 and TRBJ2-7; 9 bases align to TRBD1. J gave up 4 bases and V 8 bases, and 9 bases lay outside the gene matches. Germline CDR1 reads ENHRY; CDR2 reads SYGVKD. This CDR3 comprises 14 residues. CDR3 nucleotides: TGTGCCATCGGTCGGACAGGGGCTGTATACGAGCAGTACTTC. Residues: CAIGRTGAVYEQYF.

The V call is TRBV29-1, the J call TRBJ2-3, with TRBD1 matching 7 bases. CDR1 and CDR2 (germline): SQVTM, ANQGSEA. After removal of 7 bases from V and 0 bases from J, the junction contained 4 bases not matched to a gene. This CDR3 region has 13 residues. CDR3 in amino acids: CSAWDSSTDTQYF. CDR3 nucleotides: TGCAGCGCCTGGGACAGTAGCACAGATACGCAGTATTTT.

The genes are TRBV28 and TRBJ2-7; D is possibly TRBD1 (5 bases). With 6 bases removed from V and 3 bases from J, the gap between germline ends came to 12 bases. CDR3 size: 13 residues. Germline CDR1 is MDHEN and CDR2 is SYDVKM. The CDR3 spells CASRKGYGYEQYF. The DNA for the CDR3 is TGTGCCAGCAGAAAGGGGTACGGCTACGAGCAGTACTTC.

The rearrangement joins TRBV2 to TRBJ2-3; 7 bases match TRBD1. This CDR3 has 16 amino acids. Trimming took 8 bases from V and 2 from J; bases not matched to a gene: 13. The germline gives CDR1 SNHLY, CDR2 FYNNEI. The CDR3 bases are TGTGCCAGCCCTACCTCGGGACAGATTTTCACAGATACGCAGTATTTT. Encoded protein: CASPTSGQIFTDTQYF. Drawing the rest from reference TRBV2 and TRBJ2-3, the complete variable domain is EPEVTQTPSHQVTQMGQEVILRCVPISNHLYFYWYRQILGQKVEFLVSFYNNEISEKSEIFDDQFSVERPDGSNFTLKIRSTKLEDSAMYFCASPTSGQIFTDTQYFGPGTRLTVL.

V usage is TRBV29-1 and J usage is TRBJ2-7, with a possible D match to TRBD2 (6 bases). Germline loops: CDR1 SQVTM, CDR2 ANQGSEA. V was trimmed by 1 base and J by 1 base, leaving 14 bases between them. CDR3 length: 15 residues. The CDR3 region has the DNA TGCAGCGTTGAAGCCCCCAGCGGGCCTTCCTACGAGCAGTACTTC. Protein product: CSVEAPSGPSYEQYF.

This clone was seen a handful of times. The chain's CDR3 is CAWSWGAGELFF. CDR3 sequence (DNA): TGTGCCTGGAGTTGGGGGGCCGGGGAGCTGTTTTTT. This sequence joins TRBV30 and TRBJ2-2; D possibly corresponds to TRBD2 (6 bases). With 2 bases removed from V and 6 bases from J, the gap between germline ends came to 7 bases. CDR1 is GTSNPN and CDR2 is SVGIG in the germline V gene (reference sequence). This CDR3 region has 12 residues.

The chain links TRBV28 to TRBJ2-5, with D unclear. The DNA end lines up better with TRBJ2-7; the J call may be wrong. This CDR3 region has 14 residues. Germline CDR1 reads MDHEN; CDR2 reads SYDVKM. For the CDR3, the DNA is TGTGCCAGCATTATGAGGCGGAGCACCTACGAGCAGTACTTC. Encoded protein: CASIMRRSTYEQYF.